Shown below are 26 T cell receptor beta chains from a single sample sequenced in a study of shared clonotypes between healthy human individuals. TCRdb's table, derived via immunoSEQ multiplex PCR, lists solely in-frame clones and lacks some. The sample yields under 600,000 clones, just over 75% seen once. The sample consisted of PBMCs. The receptors stem from a woman in her 40s in good health. Some clones in this sample may be carry-over from other donors' samples.

About this clone itself: This sequence is one base from a far larger clone and is likely a read error. At the DNA level, this CDR3 is encoded by other sequences in the same sample as well. The rearrangement links TRBV6-1 to TRBJ2-7; no clear D. Per germline, CDR1 MNHNS and CDR2 SASEGT. This CDR3 contains 12 residues. Written as DNA, the CDR3 is TGTGGCAGCAGTGATTTGCCCTACGAGCAGTACTTC. Protein sequence: CGSSDLPYEQYF.

V is TRBV7-8 and J is TRBJ1-1; D is undetermined. This CDR3 comprises 14 residues. Germline assignment: CDR1 SGHVS and CDR2 FQNEAQ. V gave up 0 bases and J gave up 3 bases, with 8 bases separating them. For the CDR3, the DNA is TGTGCCAGCAGCTTAGCTGTGGTGTACACTGAAGCTTTCTTT. Amino acids: CASSLAVVYTEAFF.

The chain has TRBV18 and TRBJ2-1; TRBD2 matches 7 bases. There are 15 residues in the CDR3. Germline V lookup: CDR1 KGHSH, CDR2 LQKENI. Trimming took 4 bases from V and 4 from J; bases not matched to a gene: 7. As DNA, the CDR3 is TGTGCCAGCTCACTGACTAGCCACGGGTACAATGAGCAGTTCTTC. Translation gives CASSLTSHGYNEQFF.

Regarding this clone: The sample holds other DNA sequences that translate to the same CDR3. The rearrangement uses TRBV5-1 and TRBJ2-7, with TRBD1 as a possible D gene (6 bases). The V and J ends lost 0 bases and 0 bases respectively, with 7 bases between them. The CDR3 length is 14 residues. CDR1 and CDR2 (germline): SGHRS, YFSETQ. The CDR3 here is CASSLEQGSYEQYF. CDR3 DNA: TGCGCCAGCAGCTTGGAACAGGGCTCCTACGAGCAGTACTTC.

To note about this clone: At the DNA level, this CDR3 is encoded by other sequences in the same sample as well. The chain links TRBV7-9 to TRBJ2-7; D uncertain. Germline CDR1 and CDR2: SEHNR and FQNEAQ (reference sequence). The CDR3 is 12 amino acids. The V gene lost 5 bases and the J gene lost 7 bases, with 12 bases spanning the gap. CDR3 coding DNA: TGTGCCAGCAGCCTCTCCCCAGGTGAGCAGTACTTC. As protein: CASSLSPGEQYF.

The V call is TRBV5-1, the J call TRBJ1-1; a weak D match, TRBD1 (5 bases). Germline V gene sequence: CDR1 SGHRS, CDR2 YFSETQ. This CDR3 is 14 amino acids long. The ends were cut back, 4 bases at V and 3 bases at J, with 13 bases in the middle. The CDR3 loop reads CASSPTELYTEAFF. CDR3 bases: TGCGCCAGCAGCCCGACAGAGCTTTACACTGAAGCTTTCTTT.

The chain is built from TRBV10-3 and TRBJ1-2; tentative D call: TRBD1 (6 bases). Trimming removed 7 bases from V and 6 bases from J, with 15 bases in between. CDR3 length: 13 residues. Germline values: CDR1 ENHRY, CDR2 SYGVKD. DNA for the CDR3: TGTGCCATCACTCAGGGGATGGAAGATGGCTACACCTTC. Its protein product is CAITQGMEDGYTF.

The chain has TRBV7-2 and TRBJ1-1; 7 bases map to TRBD1. The CDR3 runs 15 residues. J lost 0 bases, V lost 3 bases, and 4 bases had no gene match. Germline CDR1 and CDR2: SGHTA and FQGNSA. This CDR3 reads CASSLGDRMNTEAFF. As DNA, the CDR3 is TGTGCCAGCAGCTTGGGGGACAGAATGAACACTGAAGCTTTCTTT. Full variable domain (remainder filled in from reference TRBV7-2 and TRBJ1-1): GAGVSQSPSNKVTEKGKDVELRCDPISGHTALYWYRQSLGQGLEFLIYFQGNSAPDKSGLPSDRFSAERTGGSVSTLTIQRTQQEDSAVYLCASSLGDRMNTEAFFGQGTRLTVV.

The rearrangement uses TRBV29-1 and TRBJ1-2; no firm D call. V shed 6 bases and J shed 2 bases, with 16 bases lying between them. The CDR3 extends over 14 amino acids. Germline CDR1 is SQVTM and CDR2 is ANQGSEA. In DNA form, the CDR3 reads TGCAGCGTCTCCGGGCCCGAGTTAAACTATGGCTACACCTTC. Encoded protein: CSVSGPELNYGYTF.

This chain uses TRBV20-1 with TRBJ2-1; D unresolved. The CDR3 has 11 residues. Germline CDR1 is DFQATT and CDR2 is SNEGSKA (reference sequence). V lost 5 bases and J 7 bases, leaving 9 bases between the germline ends. The CDR3 here is CSALTQNEQFF. The CDR3 DNA follows: TGCAGTGCTTTAACACAGAATGAGCAGTTCTTC.

V usage is TRBV10-1 and J usage is TRBJ2-7; D possibly corresponds to TRBD1 (6 bases). Germline V gene data show CDR1 as WNHNN and CDR2 as SYGVQD (reference sequence). The germline V and J ends were trimmed by 3 bases and 5 bases, with 17 bases remaining between them. This CDR3 spans 15 amino acids. CDR3 region: CASSDPTGALNEQYF. The CDR3 nucleotides read TGCGCCAGCAGTGATCCGACAGGAGCCCTGAACGAGCAGTACTTC.

V and J are TRBV28 and TRBJ1-4; D gene ambiguous. Germline V gene data show CDR1 as MDHEN and CDR2 as SYDVKM. The CDR3 runs 14 residues. V was clipped by 4 bases and J by 7 bases, with 13 bases between them. CDR3 coding DNA: TGTGCCAGCAGTTCCCCTGCGGGCCTTGAAAAACTGTTTTTT. Translated, it gives CASSSPAGLEKLFF.

A single count supports this clone. The CDR3 protein is CASSSGTATTQYF. The CDR3 region has the DNA TGTGCCAGCAGCTCAGGGACTGCCACGACCCAGTACTTC. This chain joins TRBV9 and TRBJ2-5; perhaps TRBD2 as D (6 bases). Germline V CDR1 and CDR2: SGDLS, YYNGEE. V was trimmed by 4 bases and J by 7 bases, leaving 14 bases between them. The CDR3 extends over 13 amino acids.

This sequence joins TRBV5-1 and TRBJ1-1; TRBD1 agrees at 8 bases. This CDR3 contains 14 residues. J was trimmed by 6 bases and V by 0 bases; bases with no gene match: 4. Germline V gene lookup returns CDR1 SGHRS and CDR2 YFSETQ. The DNA for the CDR3 is TGCGCCAGCAGCTTGGGACGACAGGGGTCTGAAGCTTTCTTT. As protein: CASSLGRQGSEAFF.

V usage is TRBV2 and J usage is TRBJ2-5; possibly TRBD1 for D (5 bases). The J call may not be correct, given that the DNA end is closer to TRBJ2-7. The CDR3 has 14 amino acids. Germline assignment: CDR1 SNHLY and CDR2 FYNNEI. CDR3 protein: CASSYSWTPHEQYF. DNA of the CDR3: TGTGCCAGCAGTTATTCCTGGACACCCCACGAGCAGTACTTC.

In this sample, this clone turned up many times. Other DNA sequences in the same sample also yield this CDR3. This chain uses TRBV19 with TRBJ1-1; tentative D call: TRBD1 (6 bases). Between the trimmed V and J ends, which lost 3 bases and 1 base, there was a span of 9 bases. The CDR3 is 14 amino acids. Germline V lookup: CDR1 LNHDA, CDR2 SQIVND (reference sequence). CDR3 nucleotide sequence: TGTGCCAGTAGTATTCCGGGACAGAACACTGAAGCTTTCTTT. It translates to CASSIPGQNTEAFF. The variable domain in full, with the rest retrieved from reference TRBV19 and TRBJ1-1, is DGGITQSPKYLFRKEGQNVTLSCEQNLNHDAMYWYRQDPGQGLRLIYYSQIVNDFQKGDIAEGYSVSREKKESFPLTVTSAQKNPTAFYLCASSIPGQNTEAFFGQGTRLTVV.

This chain uses TRBV6-6 with TRBJ2-7; 9 bases align to TRBD1. The CDR3 extends over 14 amino acids. CDR1 is MNHNY, CDR2 SVGAGI, per germline (reference sequence). The ends lost 5 bases at V and 2 bases at J; junction bases unmatched: 4. As DNA, the CDR3 is TGTGCCAGCAGTACCCGGGACAGGGCCTACGAGCAGTACTTC. Its protein product is CASSTRDRAYEQYF.

The chain joins TRBV6-1 to TRBJ2-3; 9 bases match TRBD1. The length of the CDR3 is 15 residues. CDR1 is MNHNS, CDR2 SASEGT, per germline. V was pared by 1 base and J by 6 bases, with 5 bases of the junction left unmatched. CDR3 region: CASSEGTGGWDTQYF. The CDR3 DNA is TGTGCCAGCAGTGAAGGAACAGGGGGCTGGGATACGCAGTATTTT.

This clone was counted at least ten times. The genes are TRBV5-4 and TRBJ1-1; TRBD1 agrees at 9 bases. This CDR3 region has 15 residues. CDR1 and CDR2 (germline): SGHNT, YYREEE (reference sequence). J lost 3 bases, V lost 4 bases, and 7 bases had no gene match. The CDR3 loop reads CASSKGQGGDTEAFF. For the CDR3, the DNA is TGTGCCAGCAGCAAGGGACAGGGAGGGGACACTGAAGCTTTCTTT.

The chain uses TRBV20-1 and TRBJ1-2; D is unresolved. Germline CDR1 DFQATT, CDR2 SNEGSKA (reference sequence). The length of the CDR3 is 9 residues. V was pared by 5 bases and J by 8 bases, with 6 bases between. CDR3 in DNA: TGCAGTGCTTGGGGAGGCTACACCTTC. This codes for CSAWGGYTF.

Concerning this clone: The sample holds other DNA sequences that translate to the same CDR3. The V and J genes are TRBV2 and TRBJ2-7, with D perhaps matching TRBD2 (6 bases). This CDR3 comprises 15 residues. Looked up from germline, CDR1 is SNHLY and CDR2 is FYNNEI. The V gene lost 6 bases and the J gene lost 5 bases, with 20 bases spanning the gap. The CDR3 nucleotides read TGTGCCAGCAGGGGCCTGCGGGATCAATCTCACGAGCAGTACTTC. The encoded protein is CASRGLRDQSHEQYF. Full variable domain (missing parts from reference TRBV2 and TRBJ2-7): EPEVTQTPSHQVTQMGQEVILRCVPISNHLYFYWYRQILGQKVEFLVSFYNNEISEKSEIFDDQFSVERPDGSNFTLKIRSTKLEDSAMYFCASRGLRDQSHEQYFGPGTRLTVT.

The chain combines TRBV5-4 with TRBJ2-2; TRBD1 matches 8 bases. Unmatched junction bases numbered 5, after V lost 4 bases and J lost 3 bases. Germline CDR1 SGHNT, CDR2 YYREEE (reference sequence). The CDR3 extends over 15 amino acids. For the CDR3, the DNA is TGTGCCAGCAGCAAGGGACAGGATTACACCGGGGAGCTGTTTTTT. As protein: CASSKGQDYTGELFF.

V gene TRBV6-1 combines with J gene TRBJ1-5; 7 bases agree with TRBD1. CDR3 length: 14 amino acids. The germline gives CDR1 MNHNS, CDR2 SASEGT. Losses at the gene ends were 4 bases for V and 6 bases for J; bases not matched to a gene: 6. The CDR3: CASSAEGARQPQHF. The CDR3 bases are TGTGCCAGCAGTGCCGAGGGGGCGCGTCAGCCCCAGCATTTT.

The chain carries TRBV28 and TRBJ2-7, with TRBD2 matching over 16 bases. The germline gives CDR1 MDHEN, CDR2 SYDVKM. The V segment lost 6 bases and the J segment 4 bases; nucleotides outside the gene matches: 3. This CDR3 is built from 15 residues. The DNA for the CDR3 is TGTGCCAGCAGCTTGGGACTAGCGGGAGGGTACGAGCAGTACTTC. Protein product: CASSLGLAGGYEQYF.

The V and J genes are TRBV5-1 and TRBJ2-3; D possibly corresponds to TRBD1 (5 bases). This CDR3 region has 14 residues. Deletions cut 0 bases from V and 6 bases from J, with 11 bases between. Germline V gene data show CDR1 as SGHRS and CDR2 as YFSETQ. The CDR3 region is CASSLGQGKDTQYF. CDR3 nucleotide sequence: TGCGCCAGCAGCTTGGGCCAGGGTAAGGATACGCAGTATTTT.

This clone was recorded many times. This rearrangement joins TRBV27 to TRBJ2-5, with TRBD2 identical over 9 bases. V trimming: 6 bases; J trimming: 5 bases; junction bases outside the gene matches: 16. Germline loops: CDR1 MNHEY, CDR2 SMNVEV (reference sequence). The CDR3 is 17 amino acids. The CDR3 bases are TGTGCCAGCAGCCCGCTTCGGACTAGCGACCTCAGGGAGACCCAGTACTTC. This translates into CASSPLRTSDLRETQYF.